The following is a T cell receptor beta chain sequence with its context. Its target is not known. TCRdb re-called the reads through MiXCR, storing one row per CDR3 protein. The sample has about 920,000 distinct CDR3 sequences, approximately 33% seen once; the top ten hold around 15%. Trimming took 4 bases from V and 11 from J, leaving 11 bases between them. The CDR3 is made up of 11 amino acids. Germline values: CDR1 SNHLY, CDR2 FYNNEI. This record comes from a study of T cell repertoires in cytomegalovirus infection. As for the study in general: Peptides in the study included HLA-C-restricted and HLA-B-restricted CMV epitopes. Indications of both CMV infection and matching HLA type were provided by public TCR beta signatures.

Whole-study results and caveats: HLA-C-restricted CMV clonotypes gave the most frequent clonotype in two of eight donors. Adding up the frequency of public TCR beta families identified people who carried CMV plus the relevant HLA.

Material: cultured CD8+ T cells from PBMCs, obtained from culture after CMV antigen stimulation. The chain carries TRBV2 and TRBJ1-1, with D possibly TRBD1 on 5 matching bases. The TCR sequence derives from a human donor in good health (CMV status not recorded). Some clones in this sample may be carry-over from other donors' samples. For the CDR3, the DNA is TGTGCCAGCAGTGGGGCGGGGGTCGCTTTCTTT. Translated: CASSGAGVAFF.